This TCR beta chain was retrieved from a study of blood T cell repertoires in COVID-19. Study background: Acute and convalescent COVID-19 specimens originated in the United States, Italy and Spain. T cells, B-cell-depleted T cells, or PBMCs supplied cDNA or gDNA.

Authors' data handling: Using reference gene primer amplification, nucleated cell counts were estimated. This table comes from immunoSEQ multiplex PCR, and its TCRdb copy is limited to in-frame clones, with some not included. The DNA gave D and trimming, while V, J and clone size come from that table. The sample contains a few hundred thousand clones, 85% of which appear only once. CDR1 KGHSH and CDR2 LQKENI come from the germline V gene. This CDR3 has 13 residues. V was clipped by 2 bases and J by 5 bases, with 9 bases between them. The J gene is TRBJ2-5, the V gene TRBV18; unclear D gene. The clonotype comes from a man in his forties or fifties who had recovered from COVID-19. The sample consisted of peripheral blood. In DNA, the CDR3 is TGTGCCAGCTCACCAGGTCATCGGGAGACCCAGTACTTC. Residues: CASSPGHRETQYF.